This TCR beta chain is from a study of T cells in Graves' hyperthyroidism and ophthalmopathy. Study-wide results and limits: It was a median around 6 months before onset that the model predicted ophthalmopathy. Blood also carried most thyroid clonotypes expanded above 0.001. Separation of ophthalmopathy from stable hyperthyroidism was achieved by a 13 V-J model.

The CDR3 sequence is 15 residues long. V lost 6 bases and J 6 bases, leaving 19 bases between the germline ends. The TCR beta CDR3 regions underwent amplification using RNA transcripts as the source. Primed by the HTBI set, a first-round RT-PCR was run on the TCR CDR3. TCRdb reprocessed the multiplex PCR reads with MiXCR, giving one entry per CDR3 protein. The profile shows roughly 420,000 distinct CDR3 sequences, about an eighth of them singletons. Extraction of PBMCs used 10 ml of fresh peripheral blood. This clonotype was seen repeatedly, ten times or more. Its antigen remains unidentified. This receptor was identified in a woman between 18 and 29 years old with Graves' hyperthyroidism. Material for sequencing was blood. This rearrangement joins TRBV12-3 or TRBV12-4 to TRBJ2-3; maybe TRBD2 (5 bases). The CDR3 protein is CASSPQPLAIDTQYF. In DNA, the CDR3 is TGTGCCAGCAGCCCACAGCCGCTAGCAATCGATACGCAGTATTTT.